A selection of T cell receptor beta chains follows, all from one sample in a study of CD8 T cells in ankylosing spondylitis. Via MiXCR, TCRdb re-called the 5' RACE reads, giving one row per CDR3 protein. The table includes 750,000 to 850,000 distinct CDR3 sequences, about an eighth detected once. Sequencing was performed on blood, either unsorted or a sorted T cell fraction (not recorded which). The receptors shown here come from a male donor with ankylosing spondylitis. CDR3s include the opening cysteine and the closing phenylalanine or tryptophan. D genes are given only for firm matches. Size tells how often a clone was seen (once, few, many) or the class of an expanded clone, and some rows leave it out.

j_call: TRBJ2-7
v_call: TRBV20-1
clone_size: few
d_call: TRBD2
cdr3_length: 15
cdr3_aa: CSAPPVSGGPDEQYF
cdr3_nt: TGCAGTGCTCCCCCCGTATCGGGGGGGCCGGACGAGCAGTACTTC

j_call: TRBJ1-1
v_call: TRBV29-1
clone_size: -
d_call: -
cdr3_length: 12
cdr3_aa: CSGCEGDTEAFF
cdr3_nt: TGCAGCGGCTGTGAGGGGGACACTGAAGCTTTCTTT

j_call: TRBJ2-6
v_call: TRBV10-3
clone_size: few
d_call: TRBD1
cdr3_length: 15
cdr3_aa: CAIGQGLTGANVLTF
cdr3_nt: TGTGCCATCGGACAGGGTTTAACCGGGGCCAACGTCCTGACTTTC

j_call: TRBJ2-7
v_call: TRBV29-1
clone_size: few
d_call: TRBD2
cdr3_length: 16
cdr3_aa: CSVAGTSGVLSYEQYF
cdr3_nt: TGCAGCGTCGCCGGGACTAGCGGGGTATTATCCTACGAGCAGTACTTC

j_call: TRBJ1-5
v_call: TRBV9
clone_size: few
d_call: -
cdr3_length: 15
cdr3_aa: CASSVGGAVNQPQHF
cdr3_nt: TGTGCCAGCAGCGTGGGGGGGGCGGTCAATCAGCCCCAGCATTTT

j_call: TRBJ2-7
v_call: TRBV12-3/TRBV12-4
clone_size: few
d_call: -
cdr3_length: 14
cdr3_aa: CASSRRHFPNEQYF
cdr3_nt: TGTGCCAGCAGTCGGCGACACTTCCCCAACGAGCAGTACTTC

j_call: TRBJ2-3
v_call: TRBV20-1
clone_size: many
d_call: TRBD1
cdr3_length: 15
cdr3_aa: CRVRRDRDASDTQYF
cdr3_nt: TGCAGAGTACGCCGGGACAGGGACGCTTCAGATACGCAGTATTTT

j_call: TRBJ1-2
v_call: TRBV24-1
clone_size: -
d_call: -
cdr3_length: 14
cdr3_aa: CATSDGQTDYGYTF
cdr3_nt: TGTGCCACCAGTGATGGACAGACGGACTATGGCTACACCTTC

j_call: TRBJ2-1
v_call: TRBV20-1
clone_size: many
d_call: TRBD2
cdr3_length: 12
cdr3_aa: CSALRGGTEQFF
cdr3_nt: TGCAGTGCTCTGCGGGGGGGAACTGAGCAGTTCTTC

j_call: TRBJ2-2
v_call: TRBV20-1
clone_size: -
d_call: TRBD1
cdr3_length: 16
cdr3_aa: CSASHPGQGNTGELFF
cdr3_nt: TGCAGTGCTAGCCATCCGGGACAGGGGAACACCGGGGAGCTGTTTTTT

j_call: TRBJ2-7
v_call: TRBV5-1
clone_size: many
d_call: -
cdr3_length: 15
cdr3_aa: CASSLVPRGPGEQYF
cdr3_nt: TGCGCCAGCAGCTTGGTACCCCGCGGGCCCGGCGAGCAGTACTTC

j_call: TRBJ1-2
v_call: TRBV7-9
clone_size: -
d_call: TRBD1
cdr3_length: 13
cdr3_aa: CASRDRGSYGYTF
cdr3_nt: TGTGCCAGCAGGGACAGGGGGTCGTATGGCTACACCTTC

j_call: TRBJ2-3
v_call: TRBV20-1
clone_size: -
d_call: -
cdr3_length: 14
cdr3_aa: CSASSGVGTDTQYF
cdr3_nt: TGCAGTGCTAGTTCAGGGGTAGGCACAGATACGCAGTATTTT

j_call: TRBJ1-2
v_call: TRBV20-1
clone_size: few
d_call: -
cdr3_length: 13
cdr3_aa: CSAPGRTSYGYTF
cdr3_nt: TGCAGTGCGCCGGGACGGACCTCCTATGGCTACACCTTC

j_call: TRBJ2-7
v_call: TRBV20-1
clone_size: -
d_call: TRBD1
cdr3_length: 15
cdr3_aa: CSANSGTGWFYEQYF
cdr3_nt: TGCAGTGCTAACTCCGGGACAGGGTGGTTCTACGAGCAGTACTTC

j_call: TRBJ2-1
v_call: TRBV5-6
clone_size: -
d_call: TRBD2
cdr3_length: 14
cdr3_aa: CASSVGLAGREQFF
cdr3_nt: TGTGCCAGCAGCGTGGGACTAGCGGGACGTGAGCAGTTCTTC

j_call: TRBJ1-2
v_call: TRBV20-1
clone_size: -
d_call: TRBD1
cdr3_length: 16
cdr3_aa: CSARVGGRGRGRGYTF
cdr3_nt: TGCAGTGCTAGAGTTGGGGGAAGGGGGCGAGGACGTGGCTACACCTTC

j_call: TRBJ2-5
v_call: TRBV4-2
clone_size: -
d_call: -
cdr3_length: 17
cdr3_aa: CASSQGAWGAEQETQYF
cdr3_nt: TGTGCCAGCAGCCAAGGGGCCTGGGGGGCAGAACAAGAGACCCAGTACTTC

j_call: TRBJ2-3
v_call: TRBV12-3/TRBV12-4
clone_size: many
d_call: -
cdr3_length: 15
cdr3_aa: CASSLRPDSTDTQYF
cdr3_nt: TGTGCCAGCAGTTTACGGCCGGATAGCACAGATACGCAGTATTTT

j_call: TRBJ1-4
v_call: TRBV12-3/TRBV12-4
clone_size: -
d_call: -
cdr3_length: 12
cdr3_aa: CASSHPGSKLFF
cdr3_nt: TGTGCCAGCAGCCACCCCGGATCCAAACTGTTTTTT

j_call: TRBJ2-1
v_call: TRBV5-1
clone_size: -
d_call: TRBD2
cdr3_length: 16
cdr3_aa: CASSLVASGSYNEQFF
cdr3_nt: TGCGCCAGCAGCTTGGTTGCTAGCGGCTCCTACAATGAGCAGTTCTTC

j_call: TRBJ2-5
v_call: TRBV6-2/TRBV6-3
clone_size: -
d_call: -
cdr3_length: 13
cdr3_aa: CASSYRRRETQYF
cdr3_nt: TGTGCCAGCAGTTACAGACGGAGGGAGACCCAGTACTTC

j_call: TRBJ2-7
v_call: TRBV18
clone_size: few
d_call: TRBD1
cdr3_length: 15
cdr3_aa: CASSPIQGVSYEQYF
cdr3_nt: TGTGCCAGCTCCCCCATCCAGGGGGTTTCCTACGAGCAGTACTTC

j_call: TRBJ1-5
v_call: TRBV7-2
clone_size: many
d_call: -
cdr3_length: 13
cdr3_aa: CASSLGAGQPQHF
cdr3_nt: TGTGCCAGCTCGTTAGGGGCGGGTCAGCCCCAGCATTTT